The clone carrying this T cell receptor beta chain appeared a few times. Antigen unknown. The primer mix had 60 Vbeta and 13 Jbeta primers. Assay used: immunoSEQ multiplex PCR; TCRdb lists only in-frame clones, some missing. The sample shows around 130,000 clones, around 79% of them seen only once. The sample belongs to a study of cytomegalovirus exposure and HLA in healthy donors. The study's findings and limits: Many donors shared some public TCRs, even though most TCR sequences were rare. The classifier reportedly diagnosed cytomegalovirus status with high specificity and sensitivity. As immune exposure information, only CMV serostatus was available. A highly shared variant cluster was judged a likely technical artifact.

Sequencing used PBMCs. The clonotype originates from a middle-aged woman in good health and CMV-seropositive.

This CDR3 is CASSLESVQETQYF. CDR3 nucleotides: TGTGCCAGCAGCTTGGAGTCAGTCCAAGAGACCCAGTACTTC. V gene TRBV5-4 combines with J gene TRBJ2-5; D uncertain. The germline gives CDR1 SGHNT, CDR2 YYREEE (reference sequence). V shed 0 bases and J shed 1 base, with 7 bases lying between them. The CDR3 contains 14 residues.